A selection of T cell receptor beta chains follows, all from one sample in a study of T cells in Graves' hyperthyroidism and ophthalmopathy. A single record per CDR3 protein comes from TCRdb applying MiXCR to the multiplex PCR reads. The data hold fewer than 250,000 distinct CDR3 sequences, with approximately 17% observed a single time. Sequencing was done on a sample of blood. These receptors originate from a man aged 50 to 59 with Graves' hyperthyroidism. The CDR3 runs from the conserved cysteine through the conserved F or W. The D gene is left open where the match is weak. The size of a clone is reported for some rows only, either as once, few or many, or as a class for expanded clones.

size	J	V	D	DNA	CDR3
many	TRBJ2-7	TRBV4-3	TRBD2	TGCGCCAGCAGCCAGGATCTAGCGGGAGGGTCCTACGAGCAGTACTTC	CASSQDLAGGSYEQYF
many	TRBJ2-5	TRBV11-3	TRBD2	TGTGCCAGCAGCTCCCCCGGGACTAGAGGAGAGACCCAGTACTTC	CASSSPGTRGETQYF
many	TRBJ2-3	TRBV10-3	NA	TGTGCCATCGGGATGGATACGCAGTATTTT	CAIGMDTQYF
many	TRBJ2-5	TRBV11-2	TRBD2	TGTGCCAGCAGCTCTCGTAGCGGGAGTGAGACCCAGTACTTC	CASSSRSGSETQYF
few	TRBJ2-2	TRBV12-5	NA	TGTGCTAGTGGTTTGGGGCAGGGGACCACCGGGGAGCTGTTTTTT	CASGLGQGTTGELFF
few	TRBJ1-4	TRBV28	NA	TGTGCCAGCAGACCTTCAGGCGCTAATGAAAAACTGTTTTTT	CASRPSGANEKLFF
NA	TRBJ2-7	TRBV28	NA	TGTGCCAGCTTACTTCGGGGGTCCTCCTACGAGCAGTACTTC	CASLLRGSSYEQYF
many	TRBJ1-1	TRBV4-2	NA	TGTGCCAGCAGCCAAGATCGGTCAAACACTGAAGCTTTCTTT	CASSQDRSNTEAFF
few	TRBJ2-5	TRBV6-1	TRBD1	TGTGCCAGCAGTGAGGGAGGGACAGGGGCAGAGACCCAGTACTTC	CASSEGGTGAETQYF
NA	TRBJ2-1	TRBV11-3	NA	TGTGCCAGCAGCTCAACTACTCGACCCTACAATGAGCAGTTCTTC	CASSSTTRPYNEQFF
many	TRBJ2-2	TRBV18	NA	TGTGCCAGCTCACCACGGAGTAACACCGGGGAGCTGTTTTTT	CASSPRSNTGELFF
many	TRBJ2-7	TRBV6-5	NA	TGTGCCAGCAGTTACTCGGCAAGTTACGAGCAGTACTTC	CASSYSASYEQYF
few	TRBJ1-2	TRBV5-1	TRBD1	TGCGCCAGCAGCCCTGGAGACAGGGGGTTTGTTGATGGCTACACCTTC	CASSPGDRGFVDGYTF
NA	TRBJ2-1	TRBV4-1	NA	TGCGCCAGCACCCGGAGGCACCCCGGCAATGAGCAGTTCTTC	CASTRRHPGNEQFF
few	TRBJ2-7	TRBV25-1	NA	TGTGCCAGCAGTCCCCTAGGGAGTCGCGAGCAGTACTTC	CASSPLGSREQYF
NA	TRBJ2-1	TRBV12-3/TRBV12-4	NA	TGTGCCAGCAGTCAATTCGGAGGGAATCGGGGTGAGCAGTTCTTC	CASSQFGGNRGEQFF
many	TRBJ2-2	TRBV4-2	TRBD2	TGTGCCAGCAGCCAACCTAGCGGGGGGCTTAAGAACACCGGGGAGCTGTTTTTT	CASSQPSGGLKNTGELFF
NA	TRBJ2-5	TRBV29-1	NA	TGCAGCGTTGATAGGCAGGGAGACTCGGAGACCCAGTACTTC	CSVDRQGDSETQYF
few	TRBJ2-7	TRBV7-2	NA	TGTGCCAGCAGCTTAGTACGGAGGGGGAGCTACGAGCAGTACTTC	CASSLVRRGSYEQYF
NA	TRBJ2-1	TRBV4-2	TRBD2	TGTGCCAGCAGCCAAGATTTTACTAGCGGTCACAATGAGCAGTTCTTC	CASSQDFTSGHNEQFF
many	TRBJ2-2	TRBV3-1	TRBD2	TGTGCCAGCAGCCAAGGTGGACTAGCGGCCGGGGAGCTGTTTTTT	CASSQGGLAAGELFF
NA	TRBJ2-3	TRBV7-3	NA	TGTGCCAGCAGCTTAAACACGGGTCGGATAGATACGCAGTATTTT	CASSLNTGRIDTQYF
many	TRBJ1-5	TRBV6-2/TRBV6-3	NA	TGTGCCAGCCAGGACGGAGGCCATAATCAGCCCCAGCATTTT	CASQDGGHNQPQHF
NA	TRBJ1-2	TRBV11-2	NA	TGTGCCAGCAGCTTACTTTCCGGGACCGCACGCAGTAGGGGTGGCTACACCTTC	CASSLLSGTARSRGGYTF
many	TRBJ1-2	TRBV29-1	NA	TGCAGCGTTGAAGATCTCAGTGGAGGCTACACCTTC	CSVEDLSGGYTF
NA	TRBJ2-6	TRBV5-1	NA	TGCGCCAGCAGCAGGGGGGGACCTGGGGCCAACGTCCTGACTTTC	CASSRGGPGANVLTF
few	TRBJ2-5	TRBV5-8	TRBD1	TGTGCCAGCAGCTACAGGGGCCAAGAGACCCAGTACTTC	CASSYRGQETQYF
many	TRBJ2-3	TRBV18	TRBD2	TGTGCCAGCTCACCGGCGGGAGATAGGGATACGCAGTATTTT	CASSPAGDRDTQYF
many	TRBJ2-5	TRBV5-4	TRBD2	TGTGCCAGCAGCTTGGTTCTTAGCGGGCAAGAGACCCAGTACTTC	CASSLVLSGQETQYF
many	TRBJ2-5	TRBV11-2	NA	TGTGCCAGCAGCGAGGGTGGTCAGACCCAGTACTTC	CASSEGGQTQYF
NA	TRBJ1-2	TRBV5-1	NA	TGCGCCAGCAGCTCCCTTCAGGGACCGAACTATGGCTACACCTTC	CASSSLQGPNYGYTF
many	TRBJ1-1	TRBV12-3/TRBV12-4	NA	TGTGCCAGCAGTCAAGGGCAGGGCGGAGGCACTGAAGCTTTCTTT	CASSQGQGGGTEAFF
many	TRBJ1-5	TRBV12-3/TRBV12-4	TRBD1	TGTGCCAGCAGTTTTTTCGGGACAGGGGCACATCAGCCCCAGCATTTT	CASSFFGTGAHQPQHF
many	TRBJ2-7	TRBV6-1	NA	TGTGCCAGCAGGCCCGACTGGGGCGAGCAGTACTTC	CASRPDWGEQYF
few	TRBJ2-7	TRBV6-1	NA	TGTGCCAGCAATTGGGATGCAAGCTCCTACGAGCAGTACTTC	CASNWDASSYEQYF
many	TRBJ2-3	TRBV7-8	NA	TGTGCCAGCAGCCCCCCGTCTCGTCAAGATACGCAGTATTTT	CASSPPSRQDTQYF
NA	TRBJ1-5	TRBV6-2/TRBV6-3	TRBD1	TGTGCCAGCAGTTACTTGGACAGGGGGGGGCAGCCCCAGCATTTT	CASSYLDRGGQPQHF
NA	TRBJ2-3	TRBV6-2/TRBV6-3	TRBD2	TGTGCCAGCAGGGGACTAGCGGAGAACACAGATACGCAGTATTTT	CASRGLAENTDTQYF
many	TRBJ2-2	TRBV2	NA	TGTGCCAGCTTAAAGGCCACCGGGGAGCTGTTTTTT	CASLKATGELFF
many	TRBJ2-3	TRBV7-8	TRBD1	TGTGCCAGCAGCTTATCAGGGGGCGCCGTGACAGATACGCAGTATTTT	CASSLSGGAVTDTQYF
NA	TRBJ1-4	TRBV5-1	NA	TGCGCCAGCAGCTTGGTTCCAGGGTCTTCTAATGAAAAACTGTTTTTT	CASSLVPGSSNEKLFF
many	TRBJ2-3	TRBV11-2	TRBD2	TGTGCCAGCAGCCCTCTCGGGGGGGCGTTCGCAGATACGCAGTATTTT	CASSPLGGAFADTQYF
many	TRBJ2-1	TRBV28	NA	TGTGCCAGCAACGGAGCCTACAATGAGCAGTTCTTC	CASNGAYNEQFF
many	TRBJ2-1	TRBV5-1	NA	TGCGCCAGCAGCTTTTCGGGACCCAACAATGAGCAGTTCTTC	CASSFSGPNNEQFF
few	TRBJ2-1	TRBV4-3	NA	TGCGCCAGCAGCCCTCTAGTATCGGGCTACAATGAGCAGTTCTTC	CASSPLVSGYNEQFF
NA	TRBJ1-2	TRBV28	NA	TGTGCCAGCAGTATACAGGGTTGGGGCTACACCTTC	CASSIQGWGYTF
few	TRBJ2-1	TRBV20-1	TRBD2	TGCAGTGCTAGACCTCGGACTAGCGATTCCTACAATGAGCAGTTCTTC	CSARPRTSDSYNEQFF
NA	TRBJ2-1	TRBV28	TRBD1	TGTGCCAGCAGTCCCGACCGGGACAGGGAAACCTACAATGAGCAGTTCTTC	CASSPDRDRETYNEQFF
NA	TRBJ2-1	TRBV11-1	NA	TGTGCCAGCAGCACCTTTAGCGCCCCCTCCTACAATGAGCAGTTCTTC	CASSTFSAPSYNEQFF
NA	TRBJ1-1	TRBV27	TRBD1	TGTGCCAGCACCCCCGGGACAGGGACGACTGAAGCTTTCTTT	CASTPGTGTTEAFF
NA	TRBJ2-1	TRBV20-1	TRBD2	TGCAGTGCTCCTAGCGGGAGGCCCCCCTATGAGCAGTTCTTC	CSAPSGRPPYEQFF
many	TRBJ1-2	TRBV12-3/TRBV12-4	NA	TGTGCCAGCAGTTTAAAAAGGGCCACTAACTATGGCTACACCTTC	CASSLKRATNYGYTF
many	TRBJ1-2	TRBV30	NA	TGTGCCTGGAGTGTGTTCCGTATAAATGTGGGCTACACCTTC	CAWSVFRINVGYTF
many	TRBJ2-1	TRBV5-1	NA	TGCGCCAGCAGCTTGTCTATCGGGGTCTCCTACAATGAGCAGTTCTTC	CASSLSIGVSYNEQFF
many	TRBJ2-1	TRBV3-1	TRBD2	TGTGCCAGCAGCCAAGATGGCCTAGCGGGAGCTGAGAATGAGCAGTTCTTC	CASSQDGLAGAENEQFF